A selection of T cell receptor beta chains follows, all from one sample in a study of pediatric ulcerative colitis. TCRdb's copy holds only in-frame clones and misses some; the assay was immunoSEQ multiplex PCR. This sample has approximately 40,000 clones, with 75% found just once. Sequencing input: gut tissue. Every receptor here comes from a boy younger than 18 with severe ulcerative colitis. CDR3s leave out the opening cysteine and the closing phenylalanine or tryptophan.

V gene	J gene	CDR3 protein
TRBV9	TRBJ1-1	ASSVAFNTEAF
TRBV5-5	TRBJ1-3	ASSLARTGSGNTIY
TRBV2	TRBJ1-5	ASSESYSNQPQH
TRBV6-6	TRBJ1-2	ASSYSGTGQGGYT
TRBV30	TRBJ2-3	AWIPGLGTDTQY
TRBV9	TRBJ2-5	ASSAGRHQETQY
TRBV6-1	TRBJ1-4	ASSEAVNDEKLF
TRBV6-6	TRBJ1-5	AAYGDGQPQH
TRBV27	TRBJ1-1	ASSVGTGGRTEAF
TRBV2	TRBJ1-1	ASSEYWGKEGDEAF
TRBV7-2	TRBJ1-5	ASSLGDRGQPQH
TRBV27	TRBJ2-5	ASSSYRGHETQY
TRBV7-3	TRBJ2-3	ASSPSRASTDTQY
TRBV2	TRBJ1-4	ASRDRVGGEKLF
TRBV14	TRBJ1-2	ASSLLRRDGYT
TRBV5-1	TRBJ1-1	ASSLEEGVWEAF
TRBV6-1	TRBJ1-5	ASNLLQHSNQPQH
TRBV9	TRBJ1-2	ASTESGTEPYGYT
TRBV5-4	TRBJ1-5	ASSLQGRNQPQH
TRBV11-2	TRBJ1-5	ASSRAVGQPQH
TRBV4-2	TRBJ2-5	ASSQVFGQGGPETQY
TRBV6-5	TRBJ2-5	ASSSDRGKTQY
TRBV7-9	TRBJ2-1	ASSLAGGPYNEQF
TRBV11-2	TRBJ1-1	ASSDSGLKAF
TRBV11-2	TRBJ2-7	ASSLLSTGAVGVQY
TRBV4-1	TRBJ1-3	ASSPAVQGARGNTIY
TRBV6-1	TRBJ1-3	ASIRGSGSGNTIY
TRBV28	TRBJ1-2	ASSITGVYGYT
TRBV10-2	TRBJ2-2	ASRVGRSNTGELF
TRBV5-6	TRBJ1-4	ASSLWTGVRTTNEKLF
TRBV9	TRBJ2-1	ASSPQGWPNEQF
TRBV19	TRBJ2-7	ASSSGGFSYEQY
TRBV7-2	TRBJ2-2	ASSLEQGSGELF
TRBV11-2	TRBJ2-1	ASSLVGSTPGEQF
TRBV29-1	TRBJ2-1	SVEVWDSSYNEQF
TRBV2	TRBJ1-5	ASSVGALRDQPQH
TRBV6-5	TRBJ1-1	ASSRGVNTEAF
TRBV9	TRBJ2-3	ASSVEKTDTQY
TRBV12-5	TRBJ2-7	ASAVGTPYEQY
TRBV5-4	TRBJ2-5	ASSLSLGRQETQY
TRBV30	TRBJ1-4	AWKSGEKLF
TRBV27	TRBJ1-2	ASRTRGFLGYGYT
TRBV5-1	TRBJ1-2	ASSLEGRRLDGYT
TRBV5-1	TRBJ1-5	ASSLGDSTQPQH
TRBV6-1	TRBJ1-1	ASSVSQMNTEAF
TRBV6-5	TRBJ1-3	ASSSPGGRRNTIY
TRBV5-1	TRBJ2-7	ASSLHSYEQY
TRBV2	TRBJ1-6	ASSEPPSPLH
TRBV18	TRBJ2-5	ASSPAVSETQY
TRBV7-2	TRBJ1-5	ASSQTGGRNQPQH
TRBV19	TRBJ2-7	ASSIEQGPYEQY